Below are 5 T cell receptor beta chains sequenced from a single sample in a study of T cell repertoires in cytomegalovirus infection. MiXCR was run by TCRdb on the reads, yielding one entry per CDR3 protein. Of around 430,000 distinct CDR3 sequences listed, about 42% are singletons. Their antigens remain unidentified. The sequencing used cultured PBMCs, collected from culture after CMV antigen stimulation. The receptor source for this set is a human donor in good health (CMV status not recorded). Some clones in this sample may be carry-over from other donors' samples.

J is TRBJ2-4 and V is TRBV7-6, with D perhaps matching TRBD1 (5 bases). V shed 3 bases and J shed 9 bases, with 12 bases lying between them. This CDR3 is built from 13 residues. CDR1 is SGHVS, CDR2 FNYEAQ, per germline. The CDR3 reads CASSFIDSPIQYF. CDR3 bases: TGTGCCAGCAGCTTCATAGACAGTCCCATTCAGTACTTC. Filled out from reference TRBV7-6 and TRBJ2-4, the complete variable domain reads GAGVSQSPRYKVTKRGQDVALRCDPISGHVSLYWYRQALGQGPEFLTYFNYEAQQDKSGLPNDRFSAERPEGSISTLTIQRTEQRDSAMYRCASSFIDSPIQYFGAGTRLSVL.

The chain carries TRBV7-2 and TRBJ2-5; TRBD2 aligns across 7 bases. The CDR3 loop spans 14 amino acids. V dropped 5 bases and J dropped 4; count of bases not matched to a gene: 7. Germline V gives CDR1 SGHTA, CDR2 FQGNSA. The DNA for the CDR3 is TGTGCCAGCAGCACCGCGGGAGCCGTAGAGACCCAGTACTTC. This codes for CASSTAGAVETQYF.

This chain uses TRBV7-8 with TRBJ1-2, with no clear D. Germline V gives CDR1 SGHVS, CDR2 FQNEAQ. V gave up 1 base and J gave up 7 bases, with 10 bases separating them. The CDR3 has 13 amino acids. The chain's CDR3 is CASSLGLDGGYTF. The CDR3 DNA is TGTGCCAGCAGCTTAGGGTTAGATGGTGGCTACACCTTC.

This clonotype has a count of ten or more. The genes are TRBV7-2 and TRBJ2-3, with 9 positions matching TRBD2. The V gene end was trimmed by 5 bases and the J gene end by 1 base; junction bases not matched to a gene: 4. The CDR3 covers 15 residues. Germline loops: CDR1 SGHTA, CDR2 FQGNSA. Written as DNA, the CDR3 is TGTGCCAGCAGCCCTCAGCGGGGGGGCACAGATACGCAGTATTTT. Translating it yields CASSPQRGGTDTQYF.

The genes are TRBV7-8 and TRBJ2-7, with D maybe TRBD2 (6 bases). The V and J ends lost 5 bases and 6 bases respectively, with 17 bases between them. Germline lookup yields CDR1 SGHVS and CDR2 FQNEAQ. The CDR3 length is 14 residues. CDR3 sequence (DNA): TGTGCCAGCAGCCCTGGGACTCAAGCTACCGAGCAGTACTTC. The encoded protein is CASSPGTQATEQYF.